Below are 21 T cell receptor beta chains sequenced from a single sample in a study of blood T cells in healthy people across ages. Next came a second PCR, run for about 6 to 11 cycles, which used a sample-barcoded 5' primer along with a J-beta primer mix. Each CDR3 protein gets one entry after TCRdb re-called the 5' RACE reads with MiXCR. The data show 580,000 or so distinct CDR3 sequences, 40% to 50% seen once. Source material: blood. These receptors were obtained from a man at least 80 years old in good health.

This chain connects TRBV12-3 or TRBV12-4 to TRBJ2-1; 7 bases are shared with TRBD2. The trim removed 4 bases at V and 4 bases at J, leaving 10 bases unmatched. This CDR3 region has 16 residues. CDR3 amino acids: CASSSIAGGLYNEQFF. CDR3 DNA: TGTGCCAGCAGTTCAATAGCGGGTGGGCTTTACAATGAGCAGTTCTTC.

V usage is TRBV20-1 and J usage is TRBJ2-1; no firm D call. V lost 3 bases to trimming and J lost 0 bases, with 15 bases between them. The CDR3 length is 16 residues. Germline values: CDR1 DFQATT, CDR2 SNEGSKA (reference sequence). In DNA, the CDR3 is TGCAGTGCTAGTCCAACTAAGGGCTTCTCCTACAATGAGCAGTTCTTC. It encodes CSASPTKGFSYNEQFF.

The rearrangement links TRBV25-1 to TRBJ2-3; 9 nucleotides agree with TRBD1. The V segment lost 1 base and the J segment 4 bases; nucleotides outside the gene matches: 3. The CDR3 sequence is 15 residues long. CDR1 and CDR2 (germline): MGHDK, SYGVNS. The DNA for the CDR3 is TGTGCCAGCAGTGAATTCCGACAGGGGGCAGATACGCAGTATTTT. It yields the protein CASSEFRQGADTQYF.

The rearrangement links TRBV5-1 to TRBJ1-4, with no clear D. The CDR3 is 17 residues long. CDR1 is SGHRS, CDR2 YFSETQ, per germline. V was trimmed by 0 bases and J by 6 bases, leaving 18 bases between them. CDR3 sequence reads: CASSLAGDHGLYEKLFF. DNA of the CDR3: TGCGCCAGCAGCTTGGCCGGGGATCATGGGCTTTATGAAAAACTGTTTTTT.

Turning to this clonotype: A much more abundant neighbour one base away suggests this may be a read error. This rearrangement joins TRBV6-6 to TRBJ2-3; 8 bases agree with TRBD2. Germline V gene data show CDR1 as MNHNY and CDR2 as SVGAGI (reference sequence). The CDR3 sequence is 15 residues long. The CDR3 is CAGSTFGRAADTQYF. For the CDR3, the DNA is TGTGCCGGCAGCACATTCGGGAGGGCCGCAGATACGCAGTATTTT.

This clonotype was counted a single time. The J gene is TRBJ1-1, the V gene TRBV7-8; D unclear. CDR1 and CDR2 from the germline V gene are SGHVS and FQNEAQ. V shed 0 bases and J shed 2 bases, with 10 bases lying between them. This CDR3 is built from 15 residues. The CDR3 loop is CASSLAATQNTEAFF. DNA for the CDR3: TGTGCCAGCAGCTTAGCCGCGACACAAAACACTGAAGCTTTCTTT.

V gene TRBV12-3 or TRBV12-4 combines with J gene TRBJ1-1; 10 nucleotides agree with TRBD1. The trim removed 6 bases at V and 0 bases at J, leaving 1 base unmatched. This CDR3 is 14 amino acids long. The CDR3 sequence is CASRGQGVNTEAFF. The CDR3 DNA reads TGTGCCAGCAGAGGACAGGGGGTGAACACTGAAGCTTTCTTT.

A word on this clonotype: A read error may account for a junction end that differs from germline. This chain uses TRBV7-2 with TRBJ2-7, with 10 bases fitting TRBD2. Germline V gives CDR1 SGHTA, CDR2 FQGNSA. The CDR3 contains 14 residues. CDR3 in amino acids: CVSSFSGRNHEQYF. CDR3 bases: TGTGTCAGCAGCTTTAGCGGGAGGAACCACGAGCAGTACTTC.

Of note for this clonotype: It may be a read error: a sequence one base away is much more abundant. The conserved phenylalanine or tryptophan is not found at the CDR3 terminus, so this likely reflects a read error. The chain carries TRBV6-5 and TRBJ1-1, with D perhaps matching TRBD1 (6 bases). Trimming shortened V by 7 bases and J by 8 bases, and 8 bases separated the two germline ends. CDR3 size: 10 residues. The germline V gene has CDR1 MNHEY and CDR2 SVGAGI. In DNA, the CDR3 is TGTGCCAGCATTGGACAGGAAGCTTTCATT. This codes for CASIGQEAFI.

The V call is TRBV28, the J call TRBJ1-5; 8 bases map to TRBD1. The CDR3 loop spans 15 amino acids. J lost 6 bases, V lost 3 bases, and 7 bases had no gene match. Per germline, CDR1 MDHEN and CDR2 SYDVKM. The CDR3 coding sequence is TGTGCCAGCAGTTTCTCGACAGGGGATGTTCAGCCCCAGCATTTT. Its protein is CASSFSTGDVQPQHF.

The V and J genes are TRBV5-1 and TRBJ2-1, with 13 bases matching TRBD2. The DNA end lines up better with TRBJ2-7; the J call may be wrong. The CDR3 totals 16 residues. Germline assignment: CDR1 SGHRS and CDR2 YFSETQ. CDR3 loop: CASSPGLAGSYNEQYF. CDR3 DNA: TGCGCCAGCAGCCCGGGACTAGCGGGGTCCTACAATGAGCAGTACTTC.

The chain combines TRBV14 with TRBJ1-4, with TRBD1 as a possible D gene (6 bases). Between the trimmed V and J ends, which lost 3 bases and 10 bases, there was a span of 18 bases. The CDR3 loop spans 15 amino acids. Germline V lookup: CDR1 SGHDN, CDR2 FVKESK. CDR3 bases: TGTGCCAGCAGCCATGAATTTGGGGGCTGGGGAAAACTGTTTTTT. Translating it yields CASSHEFGGWGKLFF.

The J gene is TRBJ2-7, the V gene TRBV28; D is perhaps TRBD1 (6 bases). The CDR3 sequence is 15 residues long. Germline-derived CDR1 and CDR2 are MDHEN and SYDVKM. V lost 6 bases and J 2 bases, leaving 17 bases between the germline ends. The CDR3 DNA is TGTGCCAGCAGCCCTCCGACAGGAACTGCCTACGAGCAGTACTTC. Translated, it gives CASSPPTGTAYEQYF.

The rearrangement links TRBV7-8 to TRBJ1-1; the match to TRBD1 covers 9 bases. Germline values: CDR1 SGHVS, CDR2 FQNEAQ. The CDR3 is 15 amino acids. Trimming at V came to 4 bases and at J to 3 bases, leaving 6 bases not matched to a gene. CDR3 DNA: TGTGCCAGCAGCTGGATCGGGACAGGGTACACTGAAGCTTTCTTT. Translating it yields CASSWIGTGYTEAFF.

The chain carries TRBV7-9 and TRBJ2-3; no firm D call. Germline-derived CDR1 and CDR2 are SEHNR and FQNEAQ (reference sequence). This CDR3 has 14 amino acids. Deletions cut 0 bases from V and 1 base from J, with 5 bases between. The CDR3 bases are TGTGCCAGCAGCTTAGCTCATGGCACAGATACGCAGTATTTT. Translating gives CASSLAHGTDTQYF.

The chain links TRBV7-9 to TRBJ1-1; tentatively, D is TRBD1 (6 bases). CDR3 length: 14 residues. Deletions cut 5 bases from V and 1 base from J, with 11 bases between. CDR1 is SEHNR, CDR2 FQNEAQ, per germline (reference sequence). This chain's CDR3 is CASSPGVRNTEAFF. DNA for the CDR3: TGTGCCAGCAGCCCAGGGGTTCGGAACACTGAAGCTTTCTTT. Based on the CDR3 plus reference TRBV7-9 and TRBJ1-1, the full variable domain is DTGVSQNPRHKITKRGQNVTFRCDPISEHNRLYWYRQTLGQGPEFLTYFQNEAQLEKSRLLSDRFSAERPKGSFSTLEIQRTEQGDSAMYLCASSPGVRNTEAFFGQGTRLTVV.

The chain joins TRBV12-3 or TRBV12-4 to TRBJ1-1, with 7 bases lining up with TRBD1. V shed 10 bases and J 1 base; nucleotides not matched to a gene: 9. The CDR3 length is 14 residues. DNA of the CDR3: TGTGCCACCCGGAAGACAGGGAGGAACACTGAAGCTTTCTTT. This translates into CATRKTGRNTEAFF.

CDR3 coding DNA: TGTGCCAGCAGCGTAGCTCCGGGACTAGAGGGATTCGAGCAGTACTTC. Protein product: CASSVAPGLEGFEQYF. The rearrangement links TRBV9 to TRBJ2-7; 8 bases match TRBD2. Germline V gene data show CDR1 as SGDLS and CDR2 as YYNGEE. The V gene end was trimmed by 0 bases and the J gene end by 6 bases; junction bases not matched to a gene: 11. The CDR3 contains 16 residues.

V and J are TRBV7-9 and TRBJ1-2; D uncertain. CDR1 SEHNR and CDR2 FQNEAQ come from the germline V gene (reference sequence). This CDR3 comprises 14 residues. Trimming shortened V by 3 bases and J by 6 bases, and 14 bases separated the two germline ends. The DNA of the CDR3 is TGTGCCAGCAGCTTTGAGGGCGTAGTCCATGGCTACACCTTC. Its protein is CASSFEGVVHGYTF.

V usage is TRBV29-1 and J usage is TRBJ1-1; no firm D call. Germline V gene sequence: CDR1 SQVTM, CDR2 ANQGSEA. Trimming removed 5 bases at V and 7 bases at J, with 11 bases between. This CDR3 spans 11 amino acids. The CDR3 here is CSVIGRIEAFF. The DNA for the CDR3 is TGCAGCGTTATAGGACGGATTGAAGCTTTCTTT.

In this sample, this clonotype turned up a few times. The gene calls are TRBV20-1 and TRBJ2-1; 11 positions match TRBD2. The CDR3 loop spans 14 amino acids. After removal of 5 bases from V and 8 bases from J, the junction contained 8 bases not matched to a gene. The germline gives CDR1 DFQATT, CDR2 SNEGSKA (reference sequence). The CDR3 sequence is CSAPVAGGLDEQFF. In DNA form, the CDR3 reads TGCAGTGCTCCAGTAGCGGGAGGGCTGGATGAGCAGTTCTTC.